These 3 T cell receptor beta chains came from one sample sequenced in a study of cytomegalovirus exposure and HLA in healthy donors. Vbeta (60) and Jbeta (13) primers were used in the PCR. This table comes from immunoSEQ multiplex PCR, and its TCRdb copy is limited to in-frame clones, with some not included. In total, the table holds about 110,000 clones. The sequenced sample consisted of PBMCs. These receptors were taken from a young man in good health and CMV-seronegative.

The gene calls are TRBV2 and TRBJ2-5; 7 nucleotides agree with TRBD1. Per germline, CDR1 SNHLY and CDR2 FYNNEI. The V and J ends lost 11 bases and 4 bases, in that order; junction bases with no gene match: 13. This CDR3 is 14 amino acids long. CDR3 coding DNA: TGTGCCCTCGGATGGGGACAGACAGGAGAGACCCAGTACTTC. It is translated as CALGWGQTGETQYF. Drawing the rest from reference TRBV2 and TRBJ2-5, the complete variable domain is EPEVTQTPSHQVTQMGQEVILRCVPISNHLYFYWYRQILGQKVEFLVSFYNNEISEKSEIFDDQFSVERPDGSNFTLKIRSTKLEDSAMYFCALGWGQTGETQYFGPGTRLLVL.

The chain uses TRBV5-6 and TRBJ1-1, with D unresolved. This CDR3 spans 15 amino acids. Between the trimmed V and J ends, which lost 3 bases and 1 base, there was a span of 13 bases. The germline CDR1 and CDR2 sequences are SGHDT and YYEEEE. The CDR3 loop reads CASSSGGIPNTEAFF. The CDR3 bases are TGTGCCAGCAGCTCGGGAGGGATCCCGAACACTGAAGCTTTCTTT.

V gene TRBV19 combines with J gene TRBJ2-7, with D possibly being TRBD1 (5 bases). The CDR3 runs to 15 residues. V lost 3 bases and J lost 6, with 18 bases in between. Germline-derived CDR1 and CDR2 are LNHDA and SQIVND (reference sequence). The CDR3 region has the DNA TGTGCCAGTAGTATCCCCCGGCAGGGTTCAGTCGAGCAGTACTTC. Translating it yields CASSIPRQGSVEQYF.